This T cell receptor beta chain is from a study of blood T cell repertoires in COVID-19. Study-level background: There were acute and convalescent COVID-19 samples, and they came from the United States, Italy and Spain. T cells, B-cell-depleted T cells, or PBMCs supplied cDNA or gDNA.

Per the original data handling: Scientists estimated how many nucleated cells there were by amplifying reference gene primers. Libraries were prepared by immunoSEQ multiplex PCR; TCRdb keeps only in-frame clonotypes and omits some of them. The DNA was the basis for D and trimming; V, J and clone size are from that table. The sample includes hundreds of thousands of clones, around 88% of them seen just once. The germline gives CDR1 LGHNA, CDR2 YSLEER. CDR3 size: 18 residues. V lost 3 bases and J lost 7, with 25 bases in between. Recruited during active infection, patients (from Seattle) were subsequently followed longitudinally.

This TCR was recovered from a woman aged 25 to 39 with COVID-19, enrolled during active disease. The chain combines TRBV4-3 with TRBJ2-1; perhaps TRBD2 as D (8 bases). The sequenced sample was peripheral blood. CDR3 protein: CASSHARTGAGVGNEQFF. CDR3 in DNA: TGCGCCAGCAGCCACGCTAGGACAGGAGCGGGAGTTGGGAATGAGCAGTTCTTC.